The 24 T cell receptor beta chains presented below share a single source sample, sequenced in a study of T cell responses to AZD1222 COVID-19 vaccine. TCRdb's table, derived via immunoSEQ multiplex PCR, lists solely in-frame clones and lacks some. The sample lists around 76,000 clones; over 80% were seen once. The sample in question was peripheral blood, obtained on day 0 of AZD1222 vaccination. Receptors originate from an adult in good health.

The V gene is TRBV9, the J gene TRBJ1-1, with no clear D. This CDR3 has 15 residues. With 0 bases removed from V and 0 bases from J, the gap between germline ends came to 9 bases. The germline gives CDR1 SGDLS, CDR2 YYNGEE. The CDR3 loop is CASSVGYRMNTEAFF. CDR3 DNA sequence: TGTGCCAGCAGCGTAGGGTACCGGATGAACACTGAAGCTTTCTTT.

The chain uses TRBV7-2 and TRBJ1-4, with 7 nucleotides matching TRBD1. This CDR3 is built from 14 residues. Trimming took 6 bases from V and 3 from J; bases not matched to a gene: 4. Germline V CDR1 and CDR2: SGHTA, FQGNSA. The CDR3 here is CASRQGLANEKLFF. The CDR3 DNA sequence: TGTGCCAGCAGACAGGGGTTGGCTAATGAAAAACTGTTTTTT.

The V gene is TRBV9, the J gene TRBJ1-3; possibly TRBD1 for D (5 bases). V was trimmed by 4 bases and J by 1 base, leaving 12 bases between them. Germline CDR1 is SGDLS and CDR2 is YYNGEE. This CDR3 is 15 amino acids long. The CDR3 nucleotides read TGTGCCAGCAGCCCCCGGGGGGGATCTGGAAACACCATATATTTT. Translation gives CASSPRGGSGNTIYF.

The J gene is TRBJ2-3, the V gene TRBV19; 9 positions agree with TRBD2. After removal of 1 base from V and 5 bases from J, the junction contained 10 bases not matched to a gene. Germline V gene lookup returns CDR1 LNHDA and CDR2 SQIVND (reference sequence). The CDR3 is 17 residues long. Here the CDR3 DNA reads TGTGCCAGTAGTATAGTCCCCCTAGCGGGGTATCAAGATACGCAGTATTTT. It specifies CASSIVPLAGYQDTQYF.

This chain uses TRBV6-5 with TRBJ1-2; D is unclear. Trimming shortened V by 2 bases and J by 5 bases, and 12 bases separated the two germline ends. The CDR3 runs to 14 residues. The germline CDR1 and CDR2 sequences are MNHEY and SVGAGI. The DNA of the CDR3 is TGTGCCAGCAGTTACGATGGGAACTTTTATGGCTACACCTTC. Residues: CASSYDGNFYGYTF.

The chain uses TRBV19 and TRBJ1-5, with D unresolved. The length of the CDR3 is 19 residues. Per the germline V gene, CDR1 is LNHDA and CDR2 is SQIVND (reference sequence). Trimming removed 3 bases at V and 1 base at J, with 22 bases between. CDR3 protein: CASSMRARGKYGSNQPQHF. The DNA of the CDR3 is TGTGCCAGTAGTATGAGGGCGCGCGGGAAATATGGGAGCAATCAGCCCCAGCATTTT.

The gene calls are TRBV12-2 and TRBJ1-6. TRBV12-2 is a documented pseudogene. The CDR3 runs 13 residues. The CDR3 protein is CASRFGVNSPLHF. The CDR3 DNA reads as TGTGCAAGTCGCTTCGGTGTCAATTCACCCCTCCACTTT.

The V gene is TRBV28, the J gene TRBJ2-5; TRBD1 aligns across 10 bases. The J segment lost 5 bases and the V segment lost 4 bases, leaving 7 bases of the junction unmatched. The CDR3 contains 15 residues. CDR1 and CDR2 (germline): MDHEN, SYDVKM. This CDR3 is CASSSMTGGAETQYF. The CDR3 bases are TGTGCCAGCAGTTCGATGACAGGGGGCGCGGAGACCCAGTACTTC.

The chain carries TRBV27 and TRBJ1-6, with D uncertain. Germline V gene data show CDR1 as MNHEY and CDR2 as SMNVEV (reference sequence). The CDR3 runs to 15 residues. Trimming left V 1 base short and J 8 bases short, with 12 bases between. The CDR3 reads CASSLWGIGDSPLHF. CDR3 nucleotide sequence: TGTGCCAGCAGTTTATGGGGAATTGGAGATTCACCCCTCCACTTT.

The CDR3 spells CASSLTAGLSGELFF. In nucleotides, the CDR3 is TGTGCCAGCAGCTTAACGGCAGGGCTCTCCGGGGAGCTGTTTTTT. The genes are TRBV7-3 and TRBJ2-2; tentative D call: TRBD1 (5 bases). The CDR3 runs 15 residues. Trimming removed 0 bases at V and 6 bases at J, with 11 bases between. Germline V gene lookup returns CDR1 SGHTA and CDR2 FQGTGA.

The chain is built from TRBV9 and TRBJ1-6, with D perhaps matching TRBD1 (5 bases). The CDR3 runs to 19 residues. Germline assignment: CDR1 SGDLS and CDR2 YYNGEE. Trimming shortened V by 0 bases and J by 0 bases, and 16 bases separated the two germline ends. The CDR3 region has the DNA TGTGCCAGCAGCGTAGGGACGGGTTGGGGGAGCTCCTATAATTCACCCCTCCACTTT. This translates into CASSVGTGWGSSYNSPLHF. Full variable domain (remainder filled in from reference TRBV9 and TRBJ1-6): DSGVTQTPKHLITATGQRVTLRCSPRSGDLSVYWYQQSLDQGLQFLIQYYNGEERAKGNILERFSAQQFPDLHSELNLSSLELGDSALYFCASSVGTGWGSSYNSPLHFGNGTRLTVT.

This clone was picked up one time. The chain recombines TRBV5-8 with TRBJ2-1; 9 bases are shared with TRBD2. CDR1 SGHTS and CDR2 YDEGEE come from the germline V gene. J was trimmed by 3 bases and V by 0 bases; bases with no gene match: 4. The CDR3 consists of 16 residues. CDR3 sequence (DNA): TGTGCCAGCAGCTTGGAGGGGACTAGCTTCTACAATGAGCAGTTCTTC. It is translated as CASSLEGTSFYNEQFF.

The V gene is TRBV5-8, the J gene TRBJ1-2; D is perhaps TRBD1 (5 bases). This CDR3 region has 14 residues. Trimming took off 6 bases at V and 2 bases at J, with 14 bases between the two ends. The germline V gene has CDR1 SGHTS and CDR2 YDEGEE. This chain's CDR3 is CASTRGDLNYGYTF. The DNA for the CDR3 is TGTGCCAGCACCCGGGGGGACCTCAACTATGGCTACACCTTC.

The V call is TRBV5-1, the J call TRBJ2-3; 8 bases agree with TRBD2. The CDR3 sequence is 14 residues long. V shed 3 bases and J 5 bases; nucleotides not matched to a gene: 5. Germline values: CDR1 SGHRS, CDR2 YFSETQ. CDR3 nucleotide sequence: TGCGCCAGCAGCTACGGGGGGGTCGAAGATACGCAGTATTTT. This gives the protein CASSYGGVEDTQYF.

V is TRBV11-2 and J is TRBJ2-5; D is undetermined. The CDR3 has 11 amino acids. Per the germline V gene, CDR1 is SGHAT and CDR2 is FQNNGV. V was cut by 1 base and J by 4 bases, with 1 base left in between. The CDR3 DNA sequence: TGTGCCAGCAGCTTAGGAGAGACCCAGTACTTC. Amino acids: CASSLGETQYF.

This clone was counted a few times. The rearrangement uses TRBV7-8 and TRBJ2-3; a weak D match, TRBD2 (6 bases). This CDR3 is 16 amino acids long. Germline V CDR1 and CDR2: SGHVS, FQNEAQ. Trimming stripped 5 bases from V and 6 bases from J, with 21 bases between. In nucleotides, the CDR3 is TGTGCCAGCAGCCTCTGGGGGGATGTTTACACGGATACGCAGTATTTT. Amino acids: CASSLWGDVYTDTQYF.

The chain has TRBV7-9 and TRBJ1-2; a possible D gene is TRBD1 (6 bases). Trimming took 7 bases from V and 4 from J, leaving 16 bases between them. Germline-derived CDR1 and CDR2 are SEHNR and FQNEAQ (reference sequence). CDR3 length: 14 amino acids. The CDR3 loop reads CASNAPGHFYGYTF. CDR3 sequence (DNA): TGTGCCAGCAACGCACCGGGACACTTCTATGGCTACACCTTC.

A single count supports this clone. The V call is TRBV2, the J call TRBJ1-1; possible D gene TRBD1, 6 bases. The length of the CDR3 is 15 residues. Germline values: CDR1 SNHLY, CDR2 FYNNEI. Trimming took 2 bases from V and 3 from J, leaving 13 bases between them. This CDR3 is CASSENGGVDTEAFF. In DNA form, the CDR3 reads TGTGCCAGCAGTGAAAATGGGGGCGTGGACACTGAAGCTTTCTTT.

The V call is TRBV9, the J call TRBJ2-2, with D possibly being TRBD2 (5 bases). V lost 3 bases, J lost 6 bases, and 12 bases lay in between. The germline gives CDR1 SGDLS, CDR2 YYNGEE. The CDR3 sequence is 14 residues long. The CDR3 DNA reads TGTGCCAGCAGCGCCTCTAGCCAGGCCGGGGAGCTGTTTTTT. Residues: CASSASSQAGELFF.

The rearrangement uses TRBV3-1 (or the pseudogene TRBV3-2) and TRBJ2-3; D gene unclear. V shed 0 bases and J shed 2 bases, with 18 bases lying between them. The germline gives CDR1 LGHDT, CDR2 YNNKEL (reference sequence). This CDR3 region has 18 residues. The CDR3 is CASSQDRFSGRTTDTQYF. For the CDR3, the DNA is TGTGCCAGCAGCCAAGATAGGTTCAGTGGCAGGACCACAGATACGCAGTATTTT.

CDR3 sequence (DNA): TGTGCCAGCAGCCCGTCAACAGGATCCTACGAGCAGTACTTC. Its protein is CASSPSTGSYEQYF. The V gene is TRBV7-2, the J gene TRBJ2-7; the D gene is possibly TRBD1 (5 bases). The germline gives CDR1 SGHTA, CDR2 FQGNSA. The CDR3 runs to 14 residues. Trimming stripped 5 bases from V and 1 base from J, with 12 bases between.

Sample share makes this clone medium-sized. This sequence joins TRBV6-5 and TRBJ1-6; 10 bases line up with TRBD1. CDR1 is MNHEY and CDR2 is SVGAGI in the germline V gene. Losses at the gene ends were 5 bases for V and 10 bases for J; bases not matched to a gene: 8. CDR3 length: 15 residues. CDR3 in amino acids: CASSPRGQGYSPLHF. The CDR3 bases are TGTGCCAGCAGTCCTCGGGGACAGGGGTACTCACCCCTCCACTTT.

A few counts support this clone. J is TRBJ2-7 and V is TRBV5-1; weak D call: TRBD1 (7 bases). V gave up 4 bases and J gave up 1 base, with 15 bases separating them. Germline V lookup: CDR1 SGHRS, CDR2 YFSETQ. This CDR3 region has 15 residues. CDR3 in amino acids: CASSRVQGGSYEQYF. CDR3 in DNA: TGCGCCAGCAGCCGCGTGCAGGGGGGATCCTACGAGCAGTACTTC.

This clone was counted only a few times. The genes are TRBV4-1 and TRBJ2-7; possibly TRBD1 for D (5 bases). Trimming removed 1 base from V and 6 bases from J, with 22 bases in between. CDR3 size: 17 residues. Germline loops: CDR1 MGHRA, CDR2 YSYEKL. The CDR3 sequence: CASSQANLGVGFSEQYF. CDR3 DNA sequence: TGCGCCAGCAGCCAAGCAAACCTAGGGGTGGGGTTCAGCGAGCAGTACTTC.